This T cell receptor beta chain was retrieved from a study of blood T cell repertoires in COVID-19. Study information: Samples representing acute and convalescent COVID-19 were sourced from the United States, Italy and Spain. PBMCs, B-cell-depleted T cells, or T cells provided the cDNA or gDNA that made up the material.

Looked up from germline, CDR1 is MRHNA and CDR2 is SNTAGT. The CDR3 is made up of 15 amino acids. TCRdb's copy holds only in-frame clones and misses some; the assay was immunoSEQ multiplex PCR. The repertoire consists of about 190,000 clones, with about 81% occurring once and the leading ten covering about 10%. One Seattle source followed patients from active infection through their disease course. This sequence joins TRBV6-4 and TRBJ2-5; 9 bases map to TRBD2. This TCR was sampled from a woman older than 75 with COVID-19, enrolled during active disease. Specimen: peripheral blood. CDR3 region: CETASGASRMGTQYF. In DNA form, the CDR3 reads TGTGAAACAGCTAGCGGGGCTTCCAGGATGGGGACCCAGTACTTC.